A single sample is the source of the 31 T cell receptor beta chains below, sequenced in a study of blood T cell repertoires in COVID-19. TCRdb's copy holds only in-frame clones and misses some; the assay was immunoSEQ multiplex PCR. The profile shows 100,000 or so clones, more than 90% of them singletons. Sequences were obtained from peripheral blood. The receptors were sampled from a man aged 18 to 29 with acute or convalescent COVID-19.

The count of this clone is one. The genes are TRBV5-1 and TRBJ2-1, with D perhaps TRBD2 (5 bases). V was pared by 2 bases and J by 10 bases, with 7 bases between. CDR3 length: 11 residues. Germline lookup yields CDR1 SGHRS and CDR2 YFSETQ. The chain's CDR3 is CASSLGLEQFF. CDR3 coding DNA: TGCGCCAGCAGCTTAGGACTCGAGCAGTTCTTC.

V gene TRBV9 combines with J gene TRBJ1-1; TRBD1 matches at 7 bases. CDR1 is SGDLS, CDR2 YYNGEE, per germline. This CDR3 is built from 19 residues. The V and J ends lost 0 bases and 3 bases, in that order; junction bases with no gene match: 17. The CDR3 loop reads CASSVAERGQRAEDTEAFF. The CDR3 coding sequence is TGTGCCAGCAGCGTAGCGGAGAGGGGACAGAGAGCAGAGGACACTGAAGCTTTCTTT.

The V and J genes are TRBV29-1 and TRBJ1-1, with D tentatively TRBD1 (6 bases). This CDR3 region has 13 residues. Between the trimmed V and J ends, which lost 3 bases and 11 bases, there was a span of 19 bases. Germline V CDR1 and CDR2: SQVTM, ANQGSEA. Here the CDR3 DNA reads TGCAGCGTTGAGGGGGCCGGAGCGAGTACGGCTTTCTTT. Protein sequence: CSVEGAGASTAFF.

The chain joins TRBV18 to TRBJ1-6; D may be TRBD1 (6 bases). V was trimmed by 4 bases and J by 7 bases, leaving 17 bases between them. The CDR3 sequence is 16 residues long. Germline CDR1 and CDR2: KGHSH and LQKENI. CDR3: CASSQRDTPGNSPLHF. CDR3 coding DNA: TGTGCCAGCTCACAGCGGGACACCCCCGGGAATTCACCCCTCCACTTT.

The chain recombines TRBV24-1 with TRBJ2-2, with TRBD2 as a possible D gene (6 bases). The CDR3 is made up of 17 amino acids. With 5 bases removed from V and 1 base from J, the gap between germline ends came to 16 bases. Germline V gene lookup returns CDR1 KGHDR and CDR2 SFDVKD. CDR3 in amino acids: CATSGVEGPLNTGELFF. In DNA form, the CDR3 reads TGTGCCACCAGTGGAGTGGAGGGGCCTTTGAACACCGGGGAGCTGTTTTTT.

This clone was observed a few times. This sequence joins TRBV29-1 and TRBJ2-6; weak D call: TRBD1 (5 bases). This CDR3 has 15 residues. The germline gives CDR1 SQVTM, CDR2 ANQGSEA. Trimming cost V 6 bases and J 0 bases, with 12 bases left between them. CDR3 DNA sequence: TGCAGCGTACTTACCACAGGCTCTGGGGCCAACGTCCTGACTTTC. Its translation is CSVLTTGSGANVLTF.

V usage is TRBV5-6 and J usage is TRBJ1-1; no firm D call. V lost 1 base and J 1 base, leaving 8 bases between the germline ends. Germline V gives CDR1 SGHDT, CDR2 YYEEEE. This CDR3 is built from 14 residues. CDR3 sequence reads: CASSLWPSNTEAFF. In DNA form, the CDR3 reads TGTGCCAGCAGCTTGTGGCCTTCGAACACTGAAGCTTTCTTT.

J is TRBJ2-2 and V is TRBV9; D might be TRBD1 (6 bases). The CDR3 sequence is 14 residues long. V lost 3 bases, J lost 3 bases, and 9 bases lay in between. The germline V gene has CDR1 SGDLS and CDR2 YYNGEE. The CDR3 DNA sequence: TGTGCCAGCAGCGCCCACAGGGACACCGGGGAGCTGTTTTTT. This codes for CASSAHRDTGELFF.

The CDR3, as DNA: TGCGCCAGCAGCTTGGTGACGACTAGCGGTTACAATGAGCAGTTCTTC. Its protein is CASSLVTTSGYNEQFF. The chain links TRBV5-1 to TRBJ2-1; 9 bases fit TRBD2. V lost 0 bases and J lost 4; bases outside the gene matches: 5. Looked up from germline, CDR1 is SGHRS and CDR2 is YFSETQ. The CDR3 totals 16 residues.

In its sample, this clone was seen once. CDR3: CASSPSGSNQPQHF. CDR3 DNA: TGTGCCAGCAGCCCCAGCGGGTCTAATCAGCCCCAGCATTTT. The V and J genes are TRBV3-1 (or the pseudogene TRBV3-2) and TRBJ1-5, with unresolved D. There are 14 residues in the CDR3. The germline gives CDR1 LGHDT, CDR2 YNNKEL (reference sequence). V was clipped by 4 bases and J by 4 bases, with 11 bases between them.

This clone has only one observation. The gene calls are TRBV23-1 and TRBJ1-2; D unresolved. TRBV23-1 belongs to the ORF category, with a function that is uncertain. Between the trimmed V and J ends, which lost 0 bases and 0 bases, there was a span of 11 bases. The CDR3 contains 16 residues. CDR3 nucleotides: TGCGCCAGCAGTCAATCGTTCACCGGTACTAACTATGGCTACACCTTC. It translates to CASSQSFTGTNYGYTF.

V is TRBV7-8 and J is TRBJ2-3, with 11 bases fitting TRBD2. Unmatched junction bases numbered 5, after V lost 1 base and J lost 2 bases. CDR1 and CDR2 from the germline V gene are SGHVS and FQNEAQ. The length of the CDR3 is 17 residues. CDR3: CASSLVVAGGFTDTQYF. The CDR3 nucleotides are TGTGCCAGCAGCTTAGTTGTAGCGGGGGGGTTCACAGATACGCAGTATTTT.

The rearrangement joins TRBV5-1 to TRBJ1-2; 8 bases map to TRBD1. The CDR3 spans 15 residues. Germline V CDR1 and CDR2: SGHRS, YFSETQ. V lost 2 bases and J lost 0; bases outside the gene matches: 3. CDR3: CASSLADRANYGYTF. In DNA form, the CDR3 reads TGCGCCAGCAGCTTAGCGGACAGGGCTAACTATGGCTACACCTTC.

CDR3 nucleotide sequence: TGTGCCAGCACTCTTAGGGGGACTGAAGCTTTCTTT. Translating it yields CASTLRGTEAFF. V usage is TRBV12-3 or TRBV12-4 and J usage is TRBJ1-1; a possible D gene is TRBD1 (6 bases). Between the trimmed V and J ends, which lost 7 bases and 5 bases, there was a span of 11 bases. The CDR3 spans 12 residues.

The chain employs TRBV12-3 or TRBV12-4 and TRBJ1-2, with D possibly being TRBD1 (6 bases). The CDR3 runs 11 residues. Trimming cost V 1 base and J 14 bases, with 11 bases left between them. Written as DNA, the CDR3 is TGTGCCAGCAGTTTAGGGACAGCCGAGACCTTC. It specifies CASSLGTAETF.

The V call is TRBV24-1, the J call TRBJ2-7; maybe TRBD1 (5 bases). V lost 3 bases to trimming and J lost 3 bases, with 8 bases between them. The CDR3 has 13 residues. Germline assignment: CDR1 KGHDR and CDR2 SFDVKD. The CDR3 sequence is CATSDADSYEQYF. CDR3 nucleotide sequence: TGTGCCACCAGTGATGCCGACAGCTACGAGCAGTACTTC.

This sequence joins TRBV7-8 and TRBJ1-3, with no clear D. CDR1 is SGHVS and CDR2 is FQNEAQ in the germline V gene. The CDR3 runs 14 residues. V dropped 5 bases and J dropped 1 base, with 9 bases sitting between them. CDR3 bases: TGTGCCAGCAGCCCCAGAATTTCTGGAAACACCATATATTTT. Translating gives CASSPRISGNTIYF.

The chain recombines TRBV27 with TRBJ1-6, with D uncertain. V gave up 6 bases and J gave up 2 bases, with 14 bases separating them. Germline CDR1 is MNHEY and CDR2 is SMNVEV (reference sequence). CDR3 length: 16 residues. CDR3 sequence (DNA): TGTGCCAGCAGCGAGCGGGTCGGGACCTATAATTCACCCCTCCACTTT. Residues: CASSERVGTYNSPLHF.

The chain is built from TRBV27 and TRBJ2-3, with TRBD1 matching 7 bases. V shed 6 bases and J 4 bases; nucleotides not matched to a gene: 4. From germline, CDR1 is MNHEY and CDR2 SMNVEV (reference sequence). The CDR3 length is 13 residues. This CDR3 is CASRFTGADTQYF. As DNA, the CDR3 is TGTGCCAGCAGATTTACAGGGGCAGATACGCAGTATTTT.

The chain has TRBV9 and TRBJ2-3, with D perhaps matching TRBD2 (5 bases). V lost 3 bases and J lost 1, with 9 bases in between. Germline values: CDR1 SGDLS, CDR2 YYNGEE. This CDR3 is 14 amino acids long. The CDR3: CASSDPAGTDTQYF. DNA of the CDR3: TGTGCCAGCAGCGACCCAGCGGGCACAGATACGCAGTATTTT.

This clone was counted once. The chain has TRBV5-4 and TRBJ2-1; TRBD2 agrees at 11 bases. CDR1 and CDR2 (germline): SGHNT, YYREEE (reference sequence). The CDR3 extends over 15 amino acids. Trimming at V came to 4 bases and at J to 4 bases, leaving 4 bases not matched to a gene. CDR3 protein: CASSRSSGGYNEQFF. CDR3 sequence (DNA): TGTGCCAGCAGCCGGTCTAGCGGGGGGTACAATGAGCAGTTCTTC.

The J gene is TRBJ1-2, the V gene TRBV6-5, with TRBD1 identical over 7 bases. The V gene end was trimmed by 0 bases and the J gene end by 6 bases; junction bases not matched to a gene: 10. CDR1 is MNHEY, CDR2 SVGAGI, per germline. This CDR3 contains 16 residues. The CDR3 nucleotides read TGTGCCAGCAGTTACTCGAAATCAAGGGGACAGAATGGCTACACCTTC. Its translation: CASSYSKSRGQNGYTF.

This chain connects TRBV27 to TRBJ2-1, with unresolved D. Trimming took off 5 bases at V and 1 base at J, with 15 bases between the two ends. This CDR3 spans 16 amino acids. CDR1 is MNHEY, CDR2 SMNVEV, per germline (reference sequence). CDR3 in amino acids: CASSIDSLGSYNEQFF. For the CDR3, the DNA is TGTGCCAGCAGTATAGACTCCCTTGGATCCTACAATGAGCAGTTCTTC.

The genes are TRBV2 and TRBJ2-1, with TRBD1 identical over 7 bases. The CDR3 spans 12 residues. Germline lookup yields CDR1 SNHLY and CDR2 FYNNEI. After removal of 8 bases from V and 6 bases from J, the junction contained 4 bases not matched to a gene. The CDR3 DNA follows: TGTGCCAGCGGGGGACAGACCAATGAGCAGTTCTTC. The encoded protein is CASGGQTNEQFF.

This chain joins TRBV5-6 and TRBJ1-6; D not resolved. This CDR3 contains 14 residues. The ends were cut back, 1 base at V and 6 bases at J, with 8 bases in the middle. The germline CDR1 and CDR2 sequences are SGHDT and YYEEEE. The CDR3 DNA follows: TGTGCCAGCAGCTTGAGCAAGATTAATTCACCCCTCCACTTT. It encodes CASSLSKINSPLHF.

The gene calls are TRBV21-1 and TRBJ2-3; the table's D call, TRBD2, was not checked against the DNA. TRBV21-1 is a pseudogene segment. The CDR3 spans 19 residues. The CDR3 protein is CASSRGEPNGDSGADTQYF. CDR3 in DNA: TGTGCCAGCAGCAGGGGGGAGCCCAACGGGGATAGTGGCGCAGATACGCAGTATTTT.

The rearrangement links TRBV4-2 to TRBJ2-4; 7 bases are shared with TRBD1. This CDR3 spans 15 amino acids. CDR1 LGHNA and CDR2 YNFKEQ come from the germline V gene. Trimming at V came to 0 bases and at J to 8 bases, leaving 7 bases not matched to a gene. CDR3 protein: CASSQEDRGQYIQYF. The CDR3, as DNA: TGTGCCAGCAGCCAAGAGGATAGGGGGCAATACATTCAGTACTTC.

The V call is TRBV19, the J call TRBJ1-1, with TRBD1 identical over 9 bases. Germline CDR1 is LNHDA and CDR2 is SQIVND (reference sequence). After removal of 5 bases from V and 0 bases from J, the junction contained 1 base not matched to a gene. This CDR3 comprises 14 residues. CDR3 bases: TGTGCCAGTAGTTGGACAGGGGTGAACACTGAAGCTTTCTTT. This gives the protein CASSWTGVNTEAFF.

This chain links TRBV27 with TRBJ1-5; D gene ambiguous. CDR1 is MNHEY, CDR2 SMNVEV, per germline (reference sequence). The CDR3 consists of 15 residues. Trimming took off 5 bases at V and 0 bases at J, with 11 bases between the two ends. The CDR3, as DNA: TGTGCCAGCAGTCCCCTCAGGATTAGCAATCAGCCCCAGCATTTT. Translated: CASSPLRISNQPQHF.

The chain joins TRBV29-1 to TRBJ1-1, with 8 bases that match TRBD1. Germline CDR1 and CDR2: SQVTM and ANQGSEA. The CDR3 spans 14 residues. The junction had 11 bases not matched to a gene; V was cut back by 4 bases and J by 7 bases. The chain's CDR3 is CSVVRQGNEDEAFF. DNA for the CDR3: TGCAGCGTTGTTAGACAGGGGAACGAGGATGAAGCTTTCTTT.

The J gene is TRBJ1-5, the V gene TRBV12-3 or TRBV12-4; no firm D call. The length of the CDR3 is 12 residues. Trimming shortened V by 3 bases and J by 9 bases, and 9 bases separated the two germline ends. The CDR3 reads CASSFFRGPQHF. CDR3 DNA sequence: TGTGCCAGCAGTTTCTTCCGGGGGCCCCAGCATTTT.